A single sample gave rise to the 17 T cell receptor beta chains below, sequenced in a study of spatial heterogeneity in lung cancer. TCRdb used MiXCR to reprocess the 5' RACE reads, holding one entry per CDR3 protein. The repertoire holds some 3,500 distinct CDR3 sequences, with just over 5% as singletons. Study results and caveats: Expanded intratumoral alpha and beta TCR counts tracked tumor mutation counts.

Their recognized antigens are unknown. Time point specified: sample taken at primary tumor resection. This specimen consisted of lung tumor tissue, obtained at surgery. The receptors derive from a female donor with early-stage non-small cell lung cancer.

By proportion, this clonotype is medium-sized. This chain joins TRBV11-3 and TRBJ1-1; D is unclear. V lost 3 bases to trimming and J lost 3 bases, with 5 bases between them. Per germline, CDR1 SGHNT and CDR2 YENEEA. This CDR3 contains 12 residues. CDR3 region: CASSFSDTEAFF. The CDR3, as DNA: TGTGCCAGCAGCTTTTCGGACACTGAAGCTTTCTTT.

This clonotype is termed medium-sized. The CDR3 bases are TGTGCCAGCAGCCAAGCCGGGACAGGGCCCCGGGACTATGGCTACACCTTC. This encodes CASSQAGTGPRDYGYTF. This rearrangement joins TRBV14 to TRBJ1-2; 9 bases map to TRBD1. This CDR3 is 17 amino acids long. Germline V gene data show CDR1 as SGHDN and CDR2 as FVKESK. The ends lost 1 base at V and 3 bases at J; junction bases unmatched: 9.

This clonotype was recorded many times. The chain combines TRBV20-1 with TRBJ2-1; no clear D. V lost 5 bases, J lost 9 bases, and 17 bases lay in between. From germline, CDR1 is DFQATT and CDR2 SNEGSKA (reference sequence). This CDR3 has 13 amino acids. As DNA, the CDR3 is TGCAGTGCTTCCCTCACCGTAGGCGGTGAGCAGTTCTTC. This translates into CSASLTVGGEQFF.

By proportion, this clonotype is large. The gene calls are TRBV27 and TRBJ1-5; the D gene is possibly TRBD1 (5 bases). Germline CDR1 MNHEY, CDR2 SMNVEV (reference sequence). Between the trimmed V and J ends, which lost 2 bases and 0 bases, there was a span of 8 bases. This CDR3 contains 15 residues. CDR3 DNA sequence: TGTGCCAGCAGTTTAGCAGGGTATAGCAATCAGCCCCAGCATTTT. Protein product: CASSLAGYSNQPQHF.

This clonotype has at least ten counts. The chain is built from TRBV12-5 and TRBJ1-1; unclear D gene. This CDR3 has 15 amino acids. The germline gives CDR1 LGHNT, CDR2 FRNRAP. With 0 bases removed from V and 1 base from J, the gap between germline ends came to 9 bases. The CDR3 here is CASGLVHSGNTEAFF. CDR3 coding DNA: TGTGCTAGTGGTTTGGTACACTCGGGGAACACTGAAGCTTTCTTT.

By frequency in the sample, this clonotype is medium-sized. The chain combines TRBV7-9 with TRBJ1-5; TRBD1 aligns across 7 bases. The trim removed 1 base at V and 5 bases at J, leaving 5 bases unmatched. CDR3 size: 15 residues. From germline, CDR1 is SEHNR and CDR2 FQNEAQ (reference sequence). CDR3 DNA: TGTGCCAGCAGCTTAGGCTCGACAGGGCATCAGCCCCAGCATTTT. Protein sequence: CASSLGSTGHQPQHF.

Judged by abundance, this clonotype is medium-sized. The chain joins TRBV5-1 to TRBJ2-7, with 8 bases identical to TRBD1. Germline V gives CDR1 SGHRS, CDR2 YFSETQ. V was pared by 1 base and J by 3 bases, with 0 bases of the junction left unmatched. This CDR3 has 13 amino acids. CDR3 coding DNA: TGCGCCAGCAGCTTGACAGGGGGCTACGAGCAGTACTTC. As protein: CASSLTGGYEQYF.

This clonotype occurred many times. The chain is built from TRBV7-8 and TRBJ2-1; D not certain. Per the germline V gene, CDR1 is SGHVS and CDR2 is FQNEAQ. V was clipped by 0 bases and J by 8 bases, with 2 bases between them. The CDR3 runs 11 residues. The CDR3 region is CASSLAHEQFF. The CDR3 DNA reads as TGTGCCAGCAGCTTAGCGCATGAGCAGTTCTTC. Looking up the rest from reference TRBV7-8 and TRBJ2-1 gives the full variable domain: GAGVSQSPRYKVAKRGQDVALRCDPISGHVSLFWYQQALGQGPEFLTYFQNEAQLDKSGLPSDRFFAERPEGSVSTLKIQRTQQEDSAVYLCASSLAHEQFFGPGTRLTVL.

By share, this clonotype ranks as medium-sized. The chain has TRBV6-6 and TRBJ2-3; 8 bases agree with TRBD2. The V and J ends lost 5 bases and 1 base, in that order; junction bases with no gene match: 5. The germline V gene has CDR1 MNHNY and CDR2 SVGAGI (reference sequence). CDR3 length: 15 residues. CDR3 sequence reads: CASSVPGGGTDTQYF. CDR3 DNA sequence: TGTGCCAGCAGTGTCCCGGGAGGGGGCACAGATACGCAGTATTTT.

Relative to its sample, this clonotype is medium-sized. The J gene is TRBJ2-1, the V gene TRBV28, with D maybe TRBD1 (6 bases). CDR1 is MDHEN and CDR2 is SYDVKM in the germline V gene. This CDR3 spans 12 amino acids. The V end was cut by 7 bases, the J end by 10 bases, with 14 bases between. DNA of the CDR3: TGTGCCAGCATGACCGGCCAGGGGGAGCAGTTCTTC. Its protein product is CASMTGQGEQFF.

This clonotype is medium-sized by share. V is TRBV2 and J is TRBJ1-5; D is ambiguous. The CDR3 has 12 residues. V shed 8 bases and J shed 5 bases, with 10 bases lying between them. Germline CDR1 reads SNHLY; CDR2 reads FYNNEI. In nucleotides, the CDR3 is TGTGCCAGCGGAGAGGGATATCAGCCCCAGCATTTT. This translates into CASGEGYQPQHF.

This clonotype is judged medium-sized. CDR3 nucleotides: TGTGCCAGCAGTCCTGCCGGCTTGGACACCGGGGAGCTGTTTTTT. This encodes CASSPAGLDTGELFF. The V gene is TRBV12-3 or TRBV12-4, the J gene TRBJ2-2, with D unresolved. With 5 bases removed from V and 3 bases from J, the gap between germline ends came to 13 bases. The CDR3 runs 15 residues.

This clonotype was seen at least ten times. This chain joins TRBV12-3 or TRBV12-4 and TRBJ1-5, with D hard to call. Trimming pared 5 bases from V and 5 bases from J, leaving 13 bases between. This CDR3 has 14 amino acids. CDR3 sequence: CASSPSEIYQPQHF. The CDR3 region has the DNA TGTGCCAGCAGTCCCTCGGAGATCTATCAGCCCCAGCATTTT.

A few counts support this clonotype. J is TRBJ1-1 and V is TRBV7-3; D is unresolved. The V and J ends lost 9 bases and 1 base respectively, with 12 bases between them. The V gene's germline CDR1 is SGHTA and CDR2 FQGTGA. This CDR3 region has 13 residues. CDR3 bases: TGTGCCAGTAGGCGGAATCCGAACACTGAAGCTTTCTTT. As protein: CASRRNPNTEAFF.

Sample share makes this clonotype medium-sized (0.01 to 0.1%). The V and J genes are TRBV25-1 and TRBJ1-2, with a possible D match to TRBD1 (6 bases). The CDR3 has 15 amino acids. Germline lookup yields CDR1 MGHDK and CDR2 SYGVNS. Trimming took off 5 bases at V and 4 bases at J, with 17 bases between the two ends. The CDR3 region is CASSTGLIVGYGYTF. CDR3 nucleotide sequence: TGTGCCAGCAGTACAGGGCTGATAGTTGGCTATGGCTACACCTTC.

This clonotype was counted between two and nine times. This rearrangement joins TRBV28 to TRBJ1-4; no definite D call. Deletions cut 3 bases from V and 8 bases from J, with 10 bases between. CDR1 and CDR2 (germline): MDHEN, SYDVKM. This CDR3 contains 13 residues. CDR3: CASSFSGNEKLFF. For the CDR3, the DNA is TGTGCCAGCAGTTTCTCGGGGAACGAAAAACTGTTTTTT.

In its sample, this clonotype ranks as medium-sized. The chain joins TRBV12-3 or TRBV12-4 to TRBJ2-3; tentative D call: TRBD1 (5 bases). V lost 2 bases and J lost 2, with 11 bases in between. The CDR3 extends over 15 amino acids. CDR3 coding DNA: TGTGCCAGCAGTTTAACCAGGGCCCCCACAGATACGCAGTATTTT. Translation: CASSLTRAPTDTQYF.